This record looks at one TCR beta chain sequence and its context. The authors' processing: Nucleated cell counts were estimated from reference gene primer amplification. Using immunoSEQ multiplex PCR, the repertoire was profiled, and TCRdb retains in-frame clones only, with some absent. V, J and clone size reflect that table, while D and trimming were determined from the DNA. The data contain a few hundred thousand clones, 70% to 90% of them seen just once; the ten biggest clones take up approximately 4%. The sample comes from a study of blood T cell repertoires in COVID-19. Background on the study: From the United States, Italy and Spain came samples of acute and convalescent COVID-19. From T cells, B-cell-depleted T cells, or PBMCs came the material, which was cDNA or gDNA.

The CDR3 is made up of 15 amino acids. Trimming shortened V by 4 bases and J by 4 bases, and 16 bases separated the two germline ends. The germline gives CDR1 MGHRA, CDR2 YSYEKL. The origin of this receptor is a woman between 40 and 50 years old with acute or convalescent COVID-19. This chain connects TRBV4-1 to TRBJ1-2; no definite D call. The sequenced material came from peripheral blood. The DNA of the CDR3 is TGCGCCAGCAGCCCTACCACGGTCGGCGGCTATGGCTACACCTTC. Protein sequence: CASSPTTVGGYGYTF.